Presented here are 22 T cell receptor beta chains from one specimen sequenced in a study of preoperative IRX-2 immunotherapy in early breast cancer. Libraries were prepared by immunoSEQ multiplex PCR; TCRdb keeps only in-frame clonotypes and omits some of them. The top ten hold roughly 1.3% of the sample, which has about 25,000 clones, roughly 77% seen once. Treatment indicated: preoperative locoregional IRX-2 cytokine immunotherapy. Sequencing used lymph node tissue, obtained after IRX-2 immunotherapy. Every receptor here comes from a human donor with breast cancer.

The J gene is TRBJ1-1, the V gene TRBV29-1, with D unresolved. The germline V and J ends were trimmed by 4 bases and 4 bases, with 16 bases remaining between them. The CDR3 totals 14 residues. CDR1 is SQVTM and CDR2 is ANQGSEA in the germline V gene. The CDR3 DNA follows: TGCAGCGTTGGGGCAGGTGGCGGGAGCACTGAAGCTTTCTTT. It is translated as CSVGAGGGSTEAFF.

This chain connects TRBV6-7 to TRBJ2-5; D gene uncertain. TRBV6-7 is assigned to the ORF class and has an uncertain function. This CDR3 is built from 11 residues. V was cut by 2 bases and J by 4 bases, with 2 bases left in between. CDR3 coding DNA: TGTGCCAGCAGTTACCCAGAGACCCAGTACTTC. Encoded protein: CASSYPETQYF.

The chain employs TRBV7-5 and TRBJ1-2. TRBV7-5 has pseudogene status. The CDR3 has 14 residues. CDR3 region: CASTQTGRDYGYTF. In DNA, the CDR3 is TGTGCCAGCACCCAGACAGGGAGGGACTATGGCTACACCTTC.

The V gene is TRBV29-1, the J gene TRBJ1-2, with no clear D. The V gene's germline CDR1 is SQVTM and CDR2 ANQGSEA. Trimming took off 7 bases at V and 2 bases at J, with 14 bases between the two ends. The CDR3 is 13 residues long. The CDR3 reads CSARWRTNYGYTF. CDR3 DNA sequence: TGCAGCGCCCGTTGGCGGACGAACTATGGCTACACCTTC.

This clone was recorded only once. V usage is TRBV11-3 and J usage is TRBJ1-5, with D maybe TRBD1 (6 bases). Germline assignment: CDR1 SGHNT and CDR2 YENEEA. Trimming took off 5 bases at V and 6 bases at J, with 17 bases between the two ends. This CDR3 is built from 15 residues. The CDR3 DNA is TGTGCCAGCAGCACACTTGTGGGAGGGGGTCAGCCCCAGCATTTT. It yields the protein CASSTLVGGGQPQHF.

This clone was observed once. The chain has TRBV6-8 and TRBJ1-2, with 9 bases lining up with TRBD1. V gave up 2 bases and J gave up 6 bases; unmatched junction bases: 4. The CDR3 totals 14 residues. Looked up from germline, CDR1 is MNHGY and CDR2 is SAAAGT. The CDR3 nucleotides are TGTGCCAGCAGTTACGAACACAGGGGGCATGGCTACACCTTC. Amino acids: CASSYEHRGHGYTF.

CDR3 DNA: TGTGCCAGCTCACCACCTCTTGGGACAGGGCTCGGCACGACCCAGTACTTC. This codes for CASSPPLGTGLGTTQYF. The V call is TRBV18, the J call TRBJ2-5; 9 bases are a match to TRBD1. The germline V gene encodes CDR1 KGHSH and CDR2 LQKENI. Germline trimming cut 0 bases from V and 7 bases from J; bases unmatched to any gene: 12. This CDR3 is built from 17 residues.

The chain links TRBV19 to TRBJ1-5, with TRBD1 matching 9 bases. V trimming: 7 bases; J trimming: 0 bases; junction bases outside the gene matches: 7. Looked up from germline, CDR1 is LNHDA and CDR2 is SQIVND (reference sequence). The CDR3 is 16 amino acids. The CDR3 DNA sequence: TGTGCCAGTAAACCGTTGGACAGGGGTAGCAATCAGCCCCAGCATTTT. As protein: CASKPLDRGSNQPQHF. Drawing the rest from reference TRBV19 and TRBJ1-5, the complete variable domain is DGGITQSPKYLFRKEGQNVTLSCEQNLNHDAMYWYRQDPGQGLRLIYYSQIVNDFQKGDIAEGYSVSREKKESFPLTVTSAQKNPTAFYLCASKPLDRGSNQPQHFGDGTRLSIL.

The rearrangement joins TRBV30 to TRBJ2-1; TRBD2 aligns across 13 bases. Germline values: CDR1 GTSNPN, CDR2 SVGIG (reference sequence). The CDR3 contains 16 residues. J lost 1 base, V lost 5 bases, and 5 bases had no gene match. The CDR3 sequence is CAWGRTSGGSYNEQFF. The CDR3 nucleotides are TGTGCCTGGGGTAGGACTAGCGGGGGATCCTACAATGAGCAGTTCTTC.

This clone was seen only once. The genes are TRBV6-8 and TRBJ1-3; the D is unclear. This CDR3 has 15 residues. Per germline, CDR1 MNHGY and CDR2 SAAAGT. Trimming took 2 bases from V and 0 from J, leaving 8 bases between them. CDR3 residues: CASSYGFGSGNTIYF. The CDR3 region has the DNA TGTGCCAGCAGTTACGGCTTCGGCTCTGGAAACACCATATATTTT.

The chain joins TRBV6-7 to TRBJ1-2, with 7 bases aligning to TRBD1. TRBV6-7 is noted as an ORF with a role that remains uncertain. The CDR3 runs 14 residues. V gave up 7 bases and J gave up 2 bases; unmatched junction bases: 7. CDR3 in amino acids: CASNNRGGNYGYTF. CDR3 nucleotides: TGTGCCAGCAACAACAGGGGAGGCAACTATGGCTACACCTTC.

The chain is built from TRBV6-8 and TRBJ1-2; D is undetermined. The CDR3 length is 13 residues. The germline gives CDR1 MNHGY, CDR2 SAAAGT. V lost 0 bases and J lost 2, with 4 bases in between. The CDR3 nucleotides are TGTGCCAGCAGTTACTCTACCAACTATGGCTACACCTTC. Its translation is CASSYSTNYGYTF.

This clone appeared a few times. Other DNA variants within this sample encode the same CDR3. The chain couples TRBV15 to TRBJ1-5, with 9 bases lining up with TRBD1. V trimming: 3 bases; J trimming: 4 bases; junction bases outside the gene matches: 1. There are 14 residues in the CDR3. Germline loops: CDR1 LNHNV, CDR2 YYDKDF (reference sequence). The CDR3 here is CATSRGQGNQPQHF. The CDR3 DNA sequence: TGTGCCACCAGCAGGGGACAGGGTAATCAGCCCCAGCATTTT.

The chain carries TRBV6-1 and TRBJ1-6, with TRBD1 identical over 9 bases. After removal of 0 bases from V and 10 bases from J, the junction contained 7 bases not matched to a gene. This CDR3 spans 16 amino acids. Per germline, CDR1 MNHNS and CDR2 SASEGT. This CDR3 reads CASSEARQGGGSPLHF. Written as DNA, the CDR3 is TGTGCCAGCAGTGAAGCCCGACAGGGGGGAGGATCACCCCTCCACTTT.

The gene calls are TRBV28 and TRBJ1-5; D gene unclear. The germline V and J ends were trimmed by 3 bases and 4 bases, with 7 bases remaining between them. The CDR3 is 13 amino acids. Germline loops: CDR1 MDHEN, CDR2 SYDVKM. The CDR3 region is CASSFGINQPQHF. The CDR3 region has the DNA TGTGCCAGCAGTTTTGGGATTAATCAGCCCCAGCATTTT.

The genes are TRBV6-8 and TRBJ1-1, with 7 bases that match TRBD1. The CDR3 runs 15 residues. Per germline, CDR1 MNHGY and CDR2 SAAAGT. The V segment lost 2 bases and the J segment 0 bases; nucleotides outside the gene matches: 3. The CDR3 DNA sequence: TGTGCCAGCAGTTACCCCACAGGGGTGAACACTGAAGCTTTCTTT. Encoded protein: CASSYPTGVNTEAFF.

The chain employs TRBV14 and TRBJ2-1; 13 nucleotides agree with TRBD2. The CDR3 length is 21 residues. The germline V gene has CDR1 SGHDN and CDR2 FVKESK. V lost 0 bases and J lost 6; bases outside the gene matches: 17. The DNA for the CDR3 is TGTGCCAGCAGCCAAGATTTCACTAGCGGGGGGGCAATCGAGTTGGGCAATGAGCAGTTCTTC. It specifies CASSQDFTSGGAIELGNEQFF.

The V call is TRBV19, the J call TRBJ1-4; D gene unclear. CDR3 length: 15 residues. Trimming left V 6 bases short and J 0 bases short, with 11 bases between. Germline V gene data show CDR1 as LNHDA and CDR2 as SQIVND (reference sequence). CDR3 region: CASSRNLATNEKLFF. In DNA form, the CDR3 reads TGTGCCAGTAGCAGAAACCTTGCAACTAATGAAAAACTGTTTTTT.

J is TRBJ2-7 and V is TRBV19; a weak D match, TRBD1 (6 bases). This CDR3 is built from 15 residues. Germline CDR1 is LNHDA and CDR2 is SQIVND (reference sequence). V lost 2 bases to trimming and J lost 2 bases, with 13 bases between them. CDR3 in DNA: TGTGCCAGTAGTATAACCGGGACACGGACCTACGAGCAGTACGTC. Translated, it gives CASSITGTRTYEQYV.

The chain links TRBV11-3 to TRBJ2-1; 8 bases map to TRBD2. Germline V gene sequence: CDR1 SGHNT, CDR2 YENEEA. The J segment lost 6 bases and the V segment lost 5 bases, leaving 9 bases of the junction unmatched. The CDR3 totals 15 residues. The CDR3 region is CASSPGGARPNEQFF. In DNA, the CDR3 is TGTGCCAGCAGCCCCGGGGGGGCTCGACCCAATGAGCAGTTCTTC.

V usage is TRBV11-1 and J usage is TRBJ2-2; either TRBD1 or TRBD2 may fit D (5 bases each). Germline V gene lookup returns CDR1 SGHAT and CDR2 FQDESV (reference sequence). The ends were cut back, 5 bases at V and 6 bases at J, with 22 bases in the middle. The CDR3 is 17 residues long. CDR3 bases: TGTGCCAGCAGCCAAAACCCACCGGGAAGGGGCGCCGGGGAGCTGTTTTTT. Translated, it gives CASSQNPPGRGAGELFF.

V gene TRBV4-1 combines with J gene TRBJ2-7; D tentatively fits TRBD1 or TRBD2 (5 bases each). The CDR3 has 16 residues. Germline V gene sequence: CDR1 MGHRA, CDR2 YSYEKL. The germline V and J ends were trimmed by 1 base and 0 bases, with 13 bases remaining between them. DNA for the CDR3: TGCGCCAGCAGCCAAGGGGCAGGGACCTCCTCCTACGAGCAGTACTTC. It is translated as CASSQGAGTSSYEQYF.